This record concerns one TCR beta chain sequence. The sample originates from a study of Ad26.COV2.S vaccination and SARS-CoV-2 variants. Clones were read by immunoSEQ multiplex PCR, and TCRdb kept only the in-frame ones, dropping some. The data contain approximately 350,000 clones, roughly 91% of them singletons. Treatment defined: some 20 received Ad26.COV2.S at low or high dose, single or two shots; a few received placebo; per-sample allocation not given. Sampling was done on day 63 after the first vaccine or placebo injection. The CDR3 loop spans 16 amino acids. The V and J genes are TRBV21-1 and TRBJ2-7. TRBV21-1 is annotated as a pseudogene. Sequences were derived from peripheral blood, sampled in a trial of Ad26.COV2.S vaccine versus placebo. This receptor was taken from a person between 18 and 59 years old who received the Ad26.COV2.S COVID-19 vaccine or a placebo. CDR3 in DNA: TGTGCCAGCAGCAAATCGACAGCGGTTAGCTCCTACGAGCAGTACTTC. It specifies CASSKSTAVSSYEQYF.